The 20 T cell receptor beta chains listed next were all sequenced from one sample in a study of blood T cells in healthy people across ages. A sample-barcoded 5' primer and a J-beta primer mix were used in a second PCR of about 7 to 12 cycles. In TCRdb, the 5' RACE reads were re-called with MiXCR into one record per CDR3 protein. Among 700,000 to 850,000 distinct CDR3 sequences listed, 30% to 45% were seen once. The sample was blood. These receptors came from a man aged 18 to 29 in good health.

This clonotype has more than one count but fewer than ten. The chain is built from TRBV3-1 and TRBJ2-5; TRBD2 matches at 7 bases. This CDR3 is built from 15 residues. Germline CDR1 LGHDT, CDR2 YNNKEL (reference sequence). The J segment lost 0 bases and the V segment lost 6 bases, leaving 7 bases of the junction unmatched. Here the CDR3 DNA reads TGTGCCAGCAGTCCCCTAGCGGCACACCAAGAGACCCAGTACTTC. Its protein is CASSPLAAHQETQYF.

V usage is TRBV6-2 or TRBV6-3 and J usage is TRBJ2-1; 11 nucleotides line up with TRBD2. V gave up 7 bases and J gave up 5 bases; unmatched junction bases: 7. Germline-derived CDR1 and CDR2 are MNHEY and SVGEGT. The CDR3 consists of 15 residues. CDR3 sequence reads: CASIPGTSGHNEQFF. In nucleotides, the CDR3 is TGTGCCAGCATTCCCGGGACTAGCGGTCACAATGAGCAGTTCTTC.

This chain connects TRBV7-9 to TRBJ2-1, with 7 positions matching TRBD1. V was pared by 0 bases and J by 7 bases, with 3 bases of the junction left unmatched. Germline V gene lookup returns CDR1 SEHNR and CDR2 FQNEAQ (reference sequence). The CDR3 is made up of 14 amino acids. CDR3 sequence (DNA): TGTGCCAGCAGCTTAGCGGACAGGAAAAATGAGCAGTTCTTC. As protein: CASSLADRKNEQFF.

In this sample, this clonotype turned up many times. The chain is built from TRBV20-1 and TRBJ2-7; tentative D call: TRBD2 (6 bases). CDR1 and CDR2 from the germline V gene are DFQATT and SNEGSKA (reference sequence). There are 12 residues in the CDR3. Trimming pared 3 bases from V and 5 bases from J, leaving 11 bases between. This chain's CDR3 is CSARGGRNEQYF. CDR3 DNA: TGCAGTGCTAGGGGGGGAAGAAACGAGCAGTACTTC.

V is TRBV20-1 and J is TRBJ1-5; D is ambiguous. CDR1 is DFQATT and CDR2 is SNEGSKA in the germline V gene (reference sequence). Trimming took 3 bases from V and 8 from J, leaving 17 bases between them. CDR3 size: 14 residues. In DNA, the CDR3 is TGCAGTGCTAGTCCCCGACCCGGAGGCAAGCCCCAGCATTTT. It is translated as CSASPRPGGKPQHF.

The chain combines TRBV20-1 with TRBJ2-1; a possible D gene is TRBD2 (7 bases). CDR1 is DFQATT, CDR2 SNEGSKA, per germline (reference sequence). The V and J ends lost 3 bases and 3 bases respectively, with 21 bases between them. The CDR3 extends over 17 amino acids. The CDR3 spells CSASDSLGGLYYNEQFF. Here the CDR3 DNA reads TGCAGTGCTAGTGACTCCCTCGGGGGGCTTTACTACAATGAGCAGTTCTTC.

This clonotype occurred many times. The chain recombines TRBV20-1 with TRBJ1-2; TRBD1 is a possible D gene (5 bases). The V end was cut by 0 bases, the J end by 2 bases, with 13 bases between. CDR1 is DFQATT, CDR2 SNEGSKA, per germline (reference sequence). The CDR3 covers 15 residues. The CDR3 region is CSARDFPAGNYGYTF. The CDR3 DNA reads TGCAGTGCTAGAGATTTCCCCGCAGGGAACTATGGCTACACCTTC.

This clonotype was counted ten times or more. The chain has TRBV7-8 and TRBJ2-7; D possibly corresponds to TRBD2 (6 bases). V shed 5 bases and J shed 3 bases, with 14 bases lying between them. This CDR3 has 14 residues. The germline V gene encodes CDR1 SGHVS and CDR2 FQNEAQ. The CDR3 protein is CASSPRETSYEQYF. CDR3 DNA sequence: TGTGCCAGCAGCCCCCGAGAGACTAGCTACGAGCAGTACTTC.

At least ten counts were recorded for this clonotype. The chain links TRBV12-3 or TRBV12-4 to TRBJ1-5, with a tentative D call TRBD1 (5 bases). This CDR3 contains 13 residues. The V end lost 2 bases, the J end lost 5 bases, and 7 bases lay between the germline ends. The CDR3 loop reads CASSLSGDQPQHF. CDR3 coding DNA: TGTGCCAGCAGTTTATCGGGGGATCAGCCCCAGCATTTT.

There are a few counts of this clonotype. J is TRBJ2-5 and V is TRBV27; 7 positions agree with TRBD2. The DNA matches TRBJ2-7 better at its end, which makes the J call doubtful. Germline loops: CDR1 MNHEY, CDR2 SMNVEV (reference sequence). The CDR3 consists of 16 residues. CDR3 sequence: CASSSSFGGGVYEQYF. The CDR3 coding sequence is TGTGCCAGCAGTTCATCCTTTGGCGGGGGAGTATACGAGCAGTACTTC.

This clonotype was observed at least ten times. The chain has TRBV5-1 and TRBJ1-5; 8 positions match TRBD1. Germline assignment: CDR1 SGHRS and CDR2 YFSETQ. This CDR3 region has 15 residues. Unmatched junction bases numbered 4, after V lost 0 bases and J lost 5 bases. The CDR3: CASSLAGDRYQPQHF. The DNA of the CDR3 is TGCGCCAGCAGCTTGGCCGGGGACAGGTATCAGCCCCAGCATTTT.

The CDR3 protein is CASSQDGRDGPRGHTF. The CDR3, as DNA: TGTGCCAGCAGCCAAGATGGTCGGGACGGGCCGAGGGGCCACACCTTC. V usage is TRBV3-1 and J usage is TRBJ1-2; tentative D call: TRBD1 (5 bases). Trimming took 0 bases from V and 12 from J, leaving 23 bases between them. CDR1 is LGHDT, CDR2 YNNKEL, per germline (reference sequence). The CDR3 covers 16 residues. Complete variable domain (other parts from reference TRBV3-1 and TRBJ1-2): DTAVSQTPKYLVTQMGNDKSIKCEQNLGHDTMYWYKQDSKKFLKIMFSYNNKELIINETVPNRFSPKSPDKAHLNLHINSLELGDSAVYFCASSQDGRDGPRGHTFGSGTRLTVV.

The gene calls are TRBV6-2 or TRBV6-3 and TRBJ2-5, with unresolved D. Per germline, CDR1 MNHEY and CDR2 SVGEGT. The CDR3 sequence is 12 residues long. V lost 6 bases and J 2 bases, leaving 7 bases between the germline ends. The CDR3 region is CASRTLQETQYF. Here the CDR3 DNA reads TGTGCCAGCAGGACCCTTCAAGAGACCCAGTACTTC.

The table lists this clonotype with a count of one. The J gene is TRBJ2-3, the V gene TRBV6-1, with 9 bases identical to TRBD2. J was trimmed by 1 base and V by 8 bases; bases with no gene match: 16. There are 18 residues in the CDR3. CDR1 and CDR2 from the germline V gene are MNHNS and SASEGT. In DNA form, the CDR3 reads TGTGCCAGCGCCTTACGGGTACGAGCGGGGGGTCGCACAGATACGCAGTATTTT. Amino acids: CASALRVRAGGRTDTQYF.

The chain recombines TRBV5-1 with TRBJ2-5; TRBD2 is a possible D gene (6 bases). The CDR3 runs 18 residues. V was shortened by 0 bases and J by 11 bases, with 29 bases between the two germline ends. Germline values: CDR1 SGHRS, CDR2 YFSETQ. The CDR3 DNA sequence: TGCGCCAGCAGCTTGGATGAAACGGGTACTGGGAGGCTCTACGGGCAGTACTTC. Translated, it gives CASSLDETGTGRLYGQYF.

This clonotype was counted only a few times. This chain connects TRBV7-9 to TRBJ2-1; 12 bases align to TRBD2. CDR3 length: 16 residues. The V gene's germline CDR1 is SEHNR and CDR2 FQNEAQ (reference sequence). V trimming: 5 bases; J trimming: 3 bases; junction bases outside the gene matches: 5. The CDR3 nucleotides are TGTGCCAGCAGCCCGCCGGGACTAGCGGGCTACAATGAGCAGTTCTTC. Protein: CASSPPGLAGYNEQFF.

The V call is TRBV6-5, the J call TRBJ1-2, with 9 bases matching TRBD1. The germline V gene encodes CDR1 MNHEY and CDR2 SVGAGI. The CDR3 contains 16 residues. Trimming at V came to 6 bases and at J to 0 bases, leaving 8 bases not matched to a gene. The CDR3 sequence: CASRPDRGRTNYGYTF. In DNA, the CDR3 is TGTGCCAGCAGGCCGGACAGGGGCCGTACTAACTATGGCTACACCTTC.

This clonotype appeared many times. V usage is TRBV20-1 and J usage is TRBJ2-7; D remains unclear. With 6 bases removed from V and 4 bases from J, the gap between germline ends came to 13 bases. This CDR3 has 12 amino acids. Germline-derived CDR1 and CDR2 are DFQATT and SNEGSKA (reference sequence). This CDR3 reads CSAASQSYEQYF. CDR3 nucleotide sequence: TGCAGTGCCGCCTCTCAGAGTTACGAGCAGTACTTC.

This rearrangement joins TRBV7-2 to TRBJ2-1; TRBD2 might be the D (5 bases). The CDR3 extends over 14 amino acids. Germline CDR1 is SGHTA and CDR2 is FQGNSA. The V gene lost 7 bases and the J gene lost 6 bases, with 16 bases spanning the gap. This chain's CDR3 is CASMVESGINEQFF. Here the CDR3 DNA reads TGTGCCAGCATGGTAGAGTCCGGGATCAATGAGCAGTTCTTC.

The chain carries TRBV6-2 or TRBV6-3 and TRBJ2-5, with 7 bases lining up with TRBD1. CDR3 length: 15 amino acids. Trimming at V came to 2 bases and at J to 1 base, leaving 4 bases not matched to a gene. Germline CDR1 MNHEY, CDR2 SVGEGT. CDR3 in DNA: TGTGCCAGCAGTTACCTTGGGACAGTCCAAGAGACCCAGTACTTC. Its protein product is CASSYLGTVQETQYF.